The 25 T cell receptor beta chains reported below all come from one sample, sequenced in a study of response to subunit inactivated influenza vaccine. TCRdb re-derived calls from the RT-PCR reads in MiXCR, one entry per CDR3 protein. The sample holds about 500,000 distinct CDR3 sequences, approximately 17% seen once. Here the sequenced sample was CD4+ T cells sorted from PBMCs, taken roughly 24 months after vaccination. These receptors originate from a man aged 50-75 years who received an inactivated influenza vaccine.

This clonotype turned up a few times. The chain combines TRBV3-1 with TRBJ2-1, with 13 bases fitting TRBD2. The CDR3 contains 15 residues. Looked up from germline, CDR1 is LGHDT and CDR2 is YNNKEL (reference sequence). Trimming took 4 bases from V and 8 from J; bases not matched to a gene: 5. Here the CDR3 reads CASSPTSGRVDEQFF. The CDR3 coding sequence is TGTGCCAGCAGCCCCACTAGCGGGAGGGTGGATGAGCAGTTCTTC.

The CDR3 sequence: CASRRTRGYLNSPLHF. The CDR3, as DNA: TGTGCCAGCCGCAGAACGCGGGGATACTTAAATTCACCCCTCCACTTT. The rearrangement uses TRBV28 and TRBJ1-6, with unresolved D. The CDR3 covers 16 residues. Germline V gene lookup returns CDR1 MDHEN and CDR2 SYDVKM. Trimming took off 8 bases at V and 7 bases at J, with 21 bases between the two ends.

This clonotype was seen a few times. The chain combines TRBV19 with TRBJ1-5; no definite D call. The CDR3 length is 15 residues. Deletions cut 5 bases from V and 0 bases from J, with 11 bases between. Germline lookup yields CDR1 LNHDA and CDR2 SQIVND (reference sequence). Here the CDR3 reads CASSPRHHSNQPQHF. CDR3 sequence (DNA): TGTGCCAGTAGTCCGCGCCACCATAGCAATCAGCCCCAGCATTTT.

There are a few counts of this clonotype. The chain joins TRBV7-8 to TRBJ2-3, with D possibly being TRBD1 (5 bases). The V end was cut by 3 bases, the J end by 2 bases, with 15 bases between. The length of the CDR3 is 16 residues. Germline loops: CDR1 SGHVS, CDR2 FQNEAQ. The CDR3 reads CASSLRQMIDTDTQYF. Written as DNA, the CDR3 is TGTGCCAGCAGCTTGAGACAGATGATTGACACAGATACGCAGTATTTT.

The gene calls are TRBV20-1 and TRBJ1-2; D is undetermined. In germline, CDR1 is DFQATT, CDR2 SNEGSKA (reference sequence). Trimming cost V 5 bases and J 8 bases, with 15 bases left between them. This CDR3 region has 12 residues. The chain's CDR3 is CSAVPYAGGYTF. The CDR3 DNA reads TGCAGTGCTGTACCTTACGCCGGGGGCTACACCTTC.

The sample holds a few counts of this clonotype. DNA of the CDR3: TGCAGTGCTAGAGATGGACTAGTGTCCACCTACAATGAGCAGTTCTTC. Its translation is CSARDGLVSTYNEQFF. The rearrangement joins TRBV20-1 to TRBJ2-1; TRBD2 matches at 7 bases. The CDR3 sequence is 16 residues long. Germline CDR1 and CDR2: DFQATT and SNEGSKA (reference sequence). After removal of 0 bases from V and 2 bases from J, the junction contained 7 bases not matched to a gene.

The chain uses TRBV10-3 and TRBJ2-1; 11 positions agree with TRBD2. The V segment lost 6 bases and the J segment 4 bases; nucleotides outside the gene matches: 14. This CDR3 is 18 amino acids long. CDR1 ENHRY and CDR2 SYGVKD come from the germline V gene. CDR3 sequence: CAISSLRLGLADYNEQFF. The CDR3 bases are TGTGCCATCAGCTCTCTTAGACTGGGACTAGCGGATTACAATGAGCAGTTCTTC.

V and J are TRBV6-1 and TRBJ2-1; D is perhaps TRBD1 or TRBD2 (6 bases each). The length of the CDR3 is 16 residues. The V and J ends lost 2 bases and 0 bases respectively, with 11 bases between them. CDR1 and CDR2 (germline): MNHNS, SASEGT. The chain's CDR3 is CASSETGGASYNEQFF. The CDR3 DNA reads as TGTGCCAGCAGTGAAACCGGGGGCGCCTCCTACAATGAGCAGTTCTTC.

The rearrangement links TRBV20-1 to TRBJ1-1; D is possibly TRBD1 (5 bases). Germline V gene sequence: CDR1 DFQATT, CDR2 SNEGSKA (reference sequence). The CDR3 is made up of 14 amino acids. Trimming cost V 3 bases and J 3 bases, with 14 bases left between them. Written as DNA, the CDR3 is TGCAGTGCTAGGCCCCGCGGGGGGGACACTGAAGCTTTCTTT. Translation gives CSARPRGGDTEAFF.

In its sample, this clonotype was seen a few times. V usage is TRBV20-1 and J usage is TRBJ1-6; D is possibly TRBD1 (6 bases). Germline CDR1 DFQATT, CDR2 SNEGSKA (reference sequence). The CDR3 runs 18 residues. V was trimmed by 0 bases and J by 6 bases, leaving 21 bases between them. CDR3 sequence (DNA): TGCAGTGCTAGAGATGGTCGGTCCGGGGGCAGGGTTAATTCACCCCTCCACTTT. Protein: CSARDGRSGGRVNSPLHF.

The sample holds a few counts of this clonotype. The rearrangement joins TRBV7-9 to TRBJ1-2; 11 nucleotides align to TRBD1. Germline CDR1 is SEHNR and CDR2 is FQNEAQ (reference sequence). Unmatched junction bases numbered 5, after V lost 4 bases and J lost 7 bases. The CDR3 contains 14 residues. DNA of the CDR3: TGTGCCAGCAGCTCGGACAGGGGGCGGTTTGGCTACACCTTC. Its protein product is CASSSDRGRFGYTF.

The V call is TRBV20-1, the J call TRBJ2-3; 11 bases match TRBD2. Germline V gene data show CDR1 as DFQATT and CDR2 as SNEGSKA (reference sequence). J was trimmed by 1 base and V by 5 bases; bases with no gene match: 2. The CDR3 consists of 14 residues. Written as DNA, the CDR3 is TGCAGTGCTTATAGCGGGAGGGGCACAGATACGCAGTATTTT. This encodes CSAYSGRGTDTQYF.

The rearrangement uses TRBV6-1 and TRBJ2-2, with D hard to call. Trimming removed 7 bases from V and 0 bases from J, with 15 bases in between. Germline lookup yields CDR1 MNHNS and CDR2 SASEGT. This CDR3 region has 16 residues. The CDR3 loop reads CASTPAAVANTGELFF. In DNA, the CDR3 is TGTGCCAGCACCCCCGCGGCAGTAGCGAACACCGGGGAGCTGTTTTTT.

CDR3 sequence reads: CASSLERGGAYTF. In DNA form, the CDR3 reads TGCGCCAGCAGCTTGGAGAGGGGTGGTGCCTACACCTTC. V and J are TRBV5-1 and TRBJ1-2; D is possibly TRBD1 (5 bases). Germline V gene sequence: CDR1 SGHRS, CDR2 YFSETQ. This CDR3 is 13 amino acids long. Trimming left V 0 bases short and J 10 bases short, with 13 bases between.

The genes are TRBV20-1 and TRBJ1-2, with 9 bases that match TRBD1. This CDR3 contains 13 residues. V shed 2 bases, J shed 6 bases, and the junction held 4 bases outside the gene matches. Germline V lookup: CDR1 DFQATT, CDR2 SNEGSKA (reference sequence). The chain's CDR3 is CSARPGQGNGYTF. DNA for the CDR3: TGCAGTGCTAGACCGGGACAGGGAAATGGCTACACCTTC.

This clonotype was picked up a small number of times. The V call is TRBV30, the J call TRBJ1-4; D not resolved. Trimming removed 3 bases at V and 0 bases at J, with 8 bases between. Germline V gene lookup returns CDR1 GTSNPN and CDR2 SVGIG (reference sequence). There are 14 residues in the CDR3. The CDR3 loop reads CAWSLGATNEKLFF. Written as DNA, the CDR3 is TGTGCCTGGAGCCTCGGCGCAACTAATGAAAAACTGTTTTTT.

In its sample, this clonotype was seen a few times. The chain links TRBV6-1 to TRBJ1-4; D gene ambiguous. The CDR3 runs 11 residues. CDR1 is MNHNS and CDR2 is SASEGT in the germline V gene. The germline V and J ends were trimmed by 5 bases and 6 bases, with 4 bases remaining between them. CDR3 nucleotides: TGTGCCAGCAGTTTGGATGAAAAACTGTTTTTT. Amino acid sequence: CASSLDEKLFF.

V is TRBV6-5 and J is TRBJ2-6, with D unresolved. The CDR3 has 16 residues. Germline loops: CDR1 MNHEY, CDR2 SVGAGI. Trimming removed 2 bases at V and 0 bases at J, with 8 bases between. The CDR3 DNA reads as TGTGCCAGCAGTTACAGGCAGAGCTCTGGGGCCAACGTCCTGACTTTC. This translates into CASSYRQSSGANVLTF.

This clonotype was detected only a few times. This chain uses TRBV4-3 with TRBJ2-2; D gene unclear. Trimming cost V 1 base and J 5 bases, with 8 bases left between them. The CDR3 is 14 residues long. Germline CDR1 is LGHNA and CDR2 is YSLEER. The CDR3 DNA reads TGCGCCAGCAGCCAAGTCCCAGCTACCGGGGAGCTGTTTTTT. Translated: CASSQVPATGELFF.

This clonotype was observed at least ten times. This chain links TRBV4-2 with TRBJ2-3; D uncertain. Germline V CDR1 and CDR2: LGHNA, YNFKEQ. The CDR3 length is 13 residues. Trimming stripped 0 bases from V and 6 bases from J, with 7 bases between. The CDR3 is CASSQERGDTQYF. The CDR3 nucleotides read TGTGCCAGCAGCCAAGAAAGAGGTGATACGCAGTATTTT.

Ten or more counts support this clonotype. J is TRBJ2-1 and V is TRBV5-1; D is ambiguous. Trimming left V 1 base short and J 0 bases short, with 14 bases between. Germline CDR1 reads SGHRS; CDR2 reads YFSETQ. The CDR3 runs to 17 residues. The DNA for the CDR3 is TGCGCCAGCAGCTTGCGGTCCAGGTCCAGCTCCTACAATGAGCAGTTCTTC. Translated: CASSLRSRSSSYNEQFF.

In this sample, this clonotype turned up once. The CDR3 loop reads CASSQDLTGATGELFF. CDR3 in DNA: TGTGCCAGCAGCCAAGATTTGACAGGGGCCACCGGGGAGCTGTTTTTT. V usage is TRBV4-2 and J usage is TRBJ2-2; 8 positions agree with TRBD1. The CDR3 is 16 amino acids. The V segment lost 0 bases and the J segment 4 bases; nucleotides outside the gene matches: 4. Germline V CDR1 and CDR2: LGHNA, YNFKEQ.

The gene calls are TRBV12-3 or TRBV12-4 and TRBJ2-4; D perhaps matches TRBD2 (5 bases). The V and J ends lost 6 bases and 8 bases respectively, with 17 bases between them. The CDR3 spans 14 residues. The CDR3 loop reads CASRRTAGGDIQYF. CDR3 nucleotide sequence: TGTGCCAGCAGACGGACCGCCGGAGGAGACATTCAGTACTTC.

J is TRBJ2-7 and V is TRBV20-1, with D tentatively TRBD2 (6 bases). V dropped 3 bases and J dropped 5 bases, with 17 bases sitting between them. The length of the CDR3 is 14 residues. Germline V lookup: CDR1 DFQATT, CDR2 SNEGSKA (reference sequence). This CDR3 reads CSASLAGRGNEQYF. DNA of the CDR3: TGCAGTGCTAGTTTGGCGGGCCGGGGGAACGAGCAGTACTTC.

The chain couples TRBV6-5 to TRBJ1-3, with a possible D match to TRBD1 (6 bases). V was pared by 4 bases and J by 1 base, with 11 bases between. This CDR3 spans 15 amino acids. Germline V lookup: CDR1 MNHEY, CDR2 SVGAGI. The CDR3: CASSFEGGSGNTIYF. The CDR3, as DNA: TGTGCCAGCAGTTTCGAAGGGGGGTCTGGAAACACCATATATTTT.